These 32 T cell receptor beta chains were all obtained from the same sample, sequenced in a study of neurological immune-mediated disorders. The time point here: longitudinal time-point 2. TCRdb redid the calling of the 5' RACE reads with MiXCR, one entry per CDR3 protein. The sample includes some 60,000 distinct CDR3 sequences, more than 7.5% of them seen just once. The specimen sequenced was PBMCs. These receptors all come from a man aged 25-45 years in good health.

The sample holds many counts of this clonotype. The CDR3 here is CATSRDGGQGKEKLFF. The CDR3 DNA reads TGTGCCACCAGCAGAGACGGGGGACAGGGGAAGGAAAAACTGTTTTTT. The chain couples TRBV15 to TRBJ1-4; TRBD1 agrees at 10 bases. This CDR3 contains 16 residues. The J segment lost 8 bases and the V segment lost 0 bases, leaving 6 bases of the junction unmatched. CDR1 is LNHNV, CDR2 YYDKDF, per germline (reference sequence).

This clonotype was recorded at least ten times. The rearrangement links TRBV5-1 to TRBJ2-1; 8 positions match TRBD2. CDR1 and CDR2 (germline): SGHRS, YFSETQ. The length of the CDR3 is 15 residues. The V gene end was trimmed by 4 bases and the J gene end by 8 bases; junction bases not matched to a gene: 11. The CDR3 coding sequence is TGCGCCAGCAGCCTGACCGGGACTAGAACGTATGAGCAGTTCTTC. Translation: CASSLTGTRTYEQFF. The entire variable domain, with the rest obtained from reference TRBV5-1 and TRBJ2-1, is as follows: KAGVTQTPRYLIKTRGQQVTLSCSPISGHRSVSWYQQTPGQGLQFLFEYFSETQRNKGNFPGRFSGRQFSNSRSEMNVSTLELGDSALYLCASSLTGTRTYEQFFGPGTRLTVL.

A word on this clonotype: Compared with germline, one end of the junction differs, possibly owing to a read error. The gene calls are TRBV14 and TRBJ2-3; D not resolved. Germline lookup yields CDR1 SGHDN and CDR2 FVKESK. This CDR3 has 13 residues. CDR3 coding DNA: TGTGCCGGCAGCCATGACACCGTAGCTACGCAGTATTTT. As protein: CAGSHDTVATQYF.

This clonotype was found many times. CDR3 sequence (DNA): TGTGCCAGCAGTTACGTACAGGGCCGGCAAGAGACCCAGTACTTC. As protein: CASSYVQGRQETQYF. V and J are TRBV6-5 and TRBJ2-5, with TRBD1 as a possible D gene (6 bases). V was shortened by 2 bases and J by 2 bases, with 12 bases between the two germline ends. The CDR3 is 15 amino acids. Germline V lookup: CDR1 MNHEY, CDR2 SVGAGI.

The V call is TRBV7-9, the J call TRBJ2-7; D gene unclear. Germline CDR1 is SEHNR and CDR2 is FQNEAQ (reference sequence). Trimming cost V 1 base and J 12 bases, with 19 bases left between them. There are 14 residues in the CDR3. The CDR3 reads CASSLDNSYNERYF. The CDR3 coding sequence is TGTGCCAGCAGCTTAGATAACAGTTATAACGAGAGGTACTTC. Variable domain in full (rest from reference TRBV7-9 and TRBJ2-7): DTGVSQNPRHKITKRGQNVTFRCDPISEHNRLYWYRQTLGQGPEFLTYFQNEAQLEKSRLLSDRFSAERPKGSFSTLEIQRTEQGDSAMYLCASSLDNSYNERYFGPGTRLTVT.

Relative to its sample, this clonotype is medium-sized. The rearrangement uses TRBV18 and TRBJ2-7; a weak D match, TRBD1 (6 bases). The CDR3 totals 15 residues. Trimming took off 4 bases at V and 2 bases at J, with 15 bases between the two ends. Germline CDR1 KGHSH, CDR2 LQKENI. CDR3 sequence reads: CASSLPGEQPYEQYF. The CDR3 bases are TGTGCCAGCTCACTCCCAGGGGAACAGCCCTACGAGCAGTACTTC.

This clonotype was counted many times. V usage is TRBV20-1 and J usage is TRBJ2-2; the D is unclear. V lost 5 bases and J lost 0, with 10 bases in between. CDR3 size: 14 residues. Germline CDR1 DFQATT, CDR2 SNEGSKA (reference sequence). The CDR3 DNA reads as TGCAGTGCTTCCCCGACTGCGAACACCGGGGAGCTGTTTTTT. It codes for CSASPTANTGELFF.

This clonotype has a count of ten or more. The rearrangement joins TRBV7-2 to TRBJ2-3; maybe TRBD1 (5 bases). V lost 4 bases and J 6 bases, leaving 20 bases between the germline ends. Germline V gene sequence: CDR1 SGHTA, CDR2 FQGNSA. The CDR3 consists of 16 residues. The DNA of the CDR3 is TGTGCCAGCAGCTCACTGGAGTCATCAGGGTTGGATACGCAGTATTTT. Its protein is CASSSLESSGLDTQYF.

At least ten counts were recorded for this clonotype. This chain connects TRBV20-1 to TRBJ2-1, with a tentative D call TRBD2 (6 bases). Germline lookup yields CDR1 DFQATT and CDR2 SNEGSKA (reference sequence). CDR3 length: 14 residues. V was pared by 0 bases and J by 6 bases, with 12 bases between. CDR3 in amino acids: CSARDTGGTNEQFF. The CDR3 bases are TGCAGTGCTAGAGATACCGGCGGGACCAATGAGCAGTTCTTC.

This clonotype appeared many times. This chain connects TRBV20-1 to TRBJ2-7; D not resolved. The CDR3 covers 12 residues. Trimming stripped 2 bases from V and 5 bases from J, with 10 bases between. Germline V gene sequence: CDR1 DFQATT, CDR2 SNEGSKA (reference sequence). CDR3 DNA: TGCAGTGCTAGATCAGACGGGCACGAGCAGTACTTC. Amino acid sequence: CSARSDGHEQYF.

There are a few counts of this clonotype. J is TRBJ2-7 and V is TRBV7-9; D possibly corresponds to TRBD1 (6 bases). The ends were cut back, 1 base at V and 2 bases at J, with 9 bases in the middle. Germline V CDR1 and CDR2: SEHNR, FQNEAQ (reference sequence). The CDR3 length is 14 residues. CDR3 nucleotide sequence: TGTGCCAGCAGCTTAGATGCAGGGGCCTACGAGCAGTACTTC. Translating it yields CASSLDAGAYEQYF.

This clonotype was recorded at least ten times. The rearrangement uses TRBV28 and TRBJ2-7; D is possibly TRBD1 or TRBD2 (5 bases each). The germline CDR1 and CDR2 sequences are MDHEN and SYDVKM. V dropped 6 bases and J dropped 1 base, with 16 bases sitting between them. The CDR3 has 15 residues. The CDR3 loop reads CASRPGTGPSYEQYF. The CDR3 DNA follows: TGTGCCAGCAGGCCCGGGACCGGGCCTTCCTACGAGCAGTACTTC.

There are many counts of this clonotype. The junction and the germline gene differ at one end; a read error may be behind it. The V and J genes are TRBV20-1 and TRBJ2-7, with D perhaps TRBD1 (5 bases). CDR3 length equals 14 residues. The V gene's germline CDR1 is DFQATT and CDR2 SNEGSKA (reference sequence). CDR3 sequence reads: CSAREGARSYEQYF. In DNA form, the CDR3 reads TGCAGTGCCAGAGAAGGGGCTAGGTCCTACGAGCAGTACTTC.

The chain recombines TRBV20-1 with TRBJ1-2; 8 bases line up with TRBD1. The V gene end was trimmed by 1 base and the J gene end by 0 bases; junction bases not matched to a gene: 10. CDR3 length: 17 amino acids. CDR1 and CDR2 from the germline V gene are DFQATT and SNEGSKA (reference sequence). CDR3 sequence: CSARGGTGAGANYGYTF. DNA for the CDR3: TGCAGTGCTAGAGGTGGGACAGGAGCTGGAGCTAACTATGGCTACACCTTC.

This clonotype was seen many times. This chain uses TRBV3-1 with TRBJ2-2; 11 nucleotides agree with TRBD1. Germline V lookup: CDR1 LGHDT, CDR2 YNNKEL (reference sequence). Losses at the gene ends were 4 bases for V and 3 bases for J; bases not matched to a gene: 7. The CDR3 contains 17 residues. CDR3 loop: CASSRTGGLGDTGELFF. Written as DNA, the CDR3 is TGTGCCAGCAGCCGGACAGGGGGCCTCGGGGACACCGGGGAGCTGTTTTTT.

V is TRBV20-1 and J is TRBJ2-1; 9 bases are shared with TRBD2. V lost 2 bases, J lost 6 bases, and 8 bases stayed unmatched. This CDR3 comprises 15 residues. From germline, CDR1 is DFQATT and CDR2 SNEGSKA (reference sequence). The DNA for the CDR3 is TGCAGTGCTAGACCGGGGGGGACTAGCCCCAATGAGCAGTTCTTC. Its translation: CSARPGGTSPNEQFF.

This clonotype was seen many times. The chain couples TRBV28 to TRBJ2-2; 10 bases map to TRBD2. Losses at the gene ends were 6 bases for V and 4 bases for J; bases not matched to a gene: 8. CDR1 and CDR2 from the germline V gene are MDHEN and SYDVKM. The CDR3 runs to 16 residues. The CDR3 coding sequence is TGTGCCAGCAGAGCACCTAGCGGGAGTTTCACCGGGGAGCTGTTTTTT. This gives the protein CASRAPSGSFTGELFF.

This clonotype was seen at least ten times. The chain employs TRBV10-3 and TRBJ2-1; D is ambiguous. Trimming removed 4 bases at V and 10 bases at J, with 14 bases between. The CDR3 is 13 amino acids. The germline CDR1 and CDR2 sequences are ENHRY and SYGVKD. CDR3 nucleotides: TGTGCCATCAGTGCAAAAGAGGCTGGCGAGCAGTTCTTC. This translates into CAISAKEAGEQFF.

About this clonotype itself: The CDR3 does not close with the conserved phenylalanine or tryptophan, likely indicating a read error. V usage is TRBV5-5 and J usage is TRBJ2-7, with TRBD2 matching 10 bases. V trimming: 4 bases; J trimming: 7 bases; junction bases outside the gene matches: 20. Germline-derived CDR1 and CDR2 are SGHKS and YYEKEE (reference sequence). The CDR3 has 18 residues. The DNA of the CDR3 is TGTGCCAGCAGCCTTGCTCCGGGGCTAGCGGGAGTAACTGGGGAGCAGTACTAC. It yields the protein CASSLAPGLAGVTGEQYY.

In this sample, this clonotype turned up many times. The chain joins TRBV7-8 to TRBJ2-5; 7 nucleotides agree with TRBD1. The CDR3 runs 14 residues. Germline V gene data show CDR1 as SGHVS and CDR2 as FQNEAQ. V was clipped by 1 base and J by 4 bases; unmatched bases: 3. The CDR3 sequence: CASSLESGGETQYF. The CDR3 DNA follows: TGTGCCAGCAGCTTAGAATCAGGGGGAGAGACCCAGTACTTC.

This clonotype was observed many times. The gene calls are TRBV25-1 and TRBJ1-6, with a tentative D call TRBD1 (5 bases). The CDR3 has 17 amino acids. Germline-derived CDR1 and CDR2 are MGHDK and SYGVNS. With 6 bases removed from V and 0 bases from J, the gap between germline ends came to 15 bases. CDR3 amino acids: CASSSVQESSYNSPLHF. In DNA, the CDR3 is TGTGCCAGCAGCTCGGTACAGGAAAGCTCCTATAATTCACCCCTCCACTTT.

J is TRBJ1-4 and V is TRBV10-3; the D gene is possibly TRBD1 (5 bases). Trimming took 6 bases from V and 7 from J, leaving 12 bases between them. The CDR3 sequence is 13 residues long. Germline CDR1 and CDR2: ENHRY and SYGVKD. The CDR3 bases are TGTGCCATCAGCTTGGCAGGGAGTGAAAAACTGTTTTTT. Its translation is CAISLAGSEKLFF.

This clonotype was recorded at least ten times. The chain employs TRBV27 and TRBJ2-5, with 14 bases identical to TRBD2. V trimming: 8 bases; J trimming: 4 bases; junction bases outside the gene matches: 12. Per the germline V gene, CDR1 is MNHEY and CDR2 is SMNVEV (reference sequence). The CDR3 has 17 residues. This CDR3 reads CASRLGTSGSAGETQYF. CDR3 sequence (DNA): TGTGCCAGCCGCCTAGGGACTAGCGGGAGCGCCGGAGAGACCCAGTACTTC.

This clonotype showed up many times. The chain has TRBV5-6 and TRBJ2-1; 8 nucleotides agree with TRBD2. CDR3 length equals 14 residues. The J segment lost 10 bases and the V segment lost 3 bases, leaving 9 bases of the junction unmatched. The germline V gene has CDR1 SGHDT and CDR2 YYEEEE. The CDR3 DNA reads as TGTGCCAGCAGCTCGATATGGCGGGAGGAAGAGCAGTTCTTC. Its protein is CASSSIWREEEQFF.

This clonotype was picked up many times. J is TRBJ1-1 and V is TRBV20-1; TRBD1 agrees at 9 bases. This CDR3 has 12 amino acids. Germline V gene lookup returns CDR1 DFQATT and CDR2 SNEGSKA (reference sequence). V lost 8 bases and J lost 3; bases outside the gene matches: 4. The CDR3 loop reads CSTGGFDTEAFF. The CDR3 nucleotides are TGCAGTACAGGGGGCTTTGACACTGAAGCTTTCTTT.

V and J are TRBV20-1 and TRBJ2-3; D is perhaps TRBD2 (6 bases). The CDR3 covers 18 residues. The germline V gene has CDR1 DFQATT and CDR2 SNEGSKA (reference sequence). V shed 2 bases and J shed 0 bases, with 21 bases lying between them. The CDR3 nucleotides are TGCAGTGCTAGATATTGGGGGGAACCCTTTTCTAGCACAGATACGCAGTATTTT. Translation gives CSARYWGEPFSSTDTQYF.

The chain couples TRBV27 to TRBJ2-1, with 13 bases fitting TRBD2. Germline CDR1 is MNHEY and CDR2 is SMNVEV (reference sequence). This CDR3 is 15 amino acids long. The ends lost 6 bases at V and 3 bases at J; junction bases unmatched: 2. Here the CDR3 reads CASRRLAGGYNEQFF. The CDR3 DNA reads TGTGCCAGCAGAAGACTAGCGGGGGGCTACAATGAGCAGTTCTTC.

This clonotype was observed at least ten times. The genes are TRBV28 and TRBJ2-7; TRBD2 agrees at 15 bases. The V segment lost 9 bases and the J segment 6 bases; nucleotides outside the gene matches: 3. CDR3 size: 13 residues. Looked up from germline, CDR1 is MDHEN and CDR2 is SYDVKM. For the CDR3, the DNA is TGTGCCAGTCGGACTAGCGGGAGGGGCGAGCAGTACTTC. It specifies CASRTSGRGEQYF.

This clonotype appeared many times. The chain uses TRBV7-2 and TRBJ2-2; the D gene is possibly TRBD2 (6 bases). The length of the CDR3 is 15 residues. The V gene's germline CDR1 is SGHTA and CDR2 FQGNSA. V shed 5 bases and J shed 5 bases, with 15 bases lying between them. The CDR3 region has the DNA TGTGCCAGCAGCCCATGGGGAGGTGATACCGGGGAGCTGTTTTTT. Translation: CASSPWGGDTGELFF.

There are many counts of this clonotype. V usage is TRBV12-3 or TRBV12-4 and J usage is TRBJ2-3, with 9 bases fitting TRBD1. CDR3 length: 15 residues. The junction had 2 bases not matched to a gene; V was cut back by 4 bases and J by 0 bases. CDR3 nucleotide sequence: TGTGCCAGCAGTTCCGGGACAGGGAGCACAGATACGCAGTATTTT. This sequence encodes CASSSGTGSTDTQYF.

This clonotype was observed at least ten times. This sequence joins TRBV20-1 and TRBJ1-6, with unresolved D. Trimming removed 0 bases at V and 7 bases at J, with 4 bases between. CDR3 size: 12 residues. Germline lookup yields CDR1 DFQATT and CDR2 SNEGSKA (reference sequence). The CDR3 nucleotides read TGCAGTGCTAGAGATCACAATTCACCCCTCCACTTT. It is translated as CSARDHNSPLHF.

The chain couples TRBV7-2 to TRBJ1-2; D might be TRBD1 (6 bases). The V end lost 4 bases, the J end lost 0 bases, and 15 bases lay between the germline ends. The CDR3 contains 16 residues. Germline V lookup: CDR1 SGHTA, CDR2 FQGNSA. CDR3: CASSSDRSPANYGYTF. The CDR3 bases are TGTGCCAGCAGCTCAGACAGGTCCCCAGCTAACTATGGCTACACCTTC.